This TCR beta chain was recorded in a study of regulatory T cells in long-lasting Graves disease. CDR1 SNHLY and CDR2 FYNNEI come from the germline V gene. The CDR3 consists of 12 residues. V lost 11 bases and J lost 5; bases outside the gene matches: 8. Time point reported: newly diagnosed GD, antithyroid drugs for less than 3 months. TCR sequences were obtained from RNA taken from PBMCs. This clonotype came up many times. Its cognate antigen is unknown. Arm-PCR of CDR3 regions and iRepertoire HTBI primers were the basis on which TCR beta libraries were built. MiXCR, applied by TCRdb to the multiplex PCR reads, yields one record per CDR3 protein. The table shows some 450,000 distinct CDR3 sequences, with around 17% occurring only once. Study-wide results and caveats: Sharing of public clonotypes was greater in persistent patients (about 2,700) than in new patients (more than 900). The analysis examined peripheral blood only and excluded thyroid tissue.

These data were also reused for a study on T cells in Graves' hyperthyroidism and ophthalmopathy. From that second work: First-round RT-PCR of the TCR CDR3 relied on the HTBI primer set. Appearing also in blood were most of the thyroid clonotypes expanded above 0.001.

The source was peripheral blood mononuclear cells (PBMCs), collected at new diagnosis, from a patient treated with antithyroid drugs. The receptor was isolated from a woman in her thirties with Graves disease. The chain uses TRBV2 and TRBJ1-2; 7 nucleotides match TRBD1. CDR3 DNA: TGTGCCCGCTACCAGGGGGGGTATGGCTACACCTTC. This codes for CARYQGGYGYTF.